The clone carrying this T cell receptor beta chain was seen repeatedly, ten times or more. The record originates from a study of metastatic and nonmetastatic thyroid tumors. Thyroid surgery had not been preceded by any treatment in any patient. The ends lost 4 bases at V and 2 bases at J; junction bases unmatched: 7. The germline gives CDR1 DFQATT, CDR2 SNEGSKA (reference sequence). This CDR3 comprises 14 residues. TCRdb re-called clones from the PCR reads using MiXCR. The repertoire includes approximately 29,000 clones, roughly 15% of them detected once, and approximately 4.4% sits in the top ten. V gene TRBV20-1 combines with J gene TRBJ2-7; 8 bases align to TRBD2. This receptor was identified in a female donor with papillary thyroid cancer or a benign thyroid nodule (not recorded which). Some clones in this sample may be carry-over from other donors' samples. Sequencing used blood. CDR3 amino acids: CSATGSGSPYEQYF. CDR3 sequence (DNA): TGCAGTGCTACAGGCAGCGGGAGCCCCTACGAGCAGTACTTC.